This T cell receptor beta chain was documented in a study of cytomegalovirus exposure and HLA in healthy donors. Study findings and constraints: Later analysis showed TCR association rates varying by HLA locus, highest for DRB1 and lowest for HLA-C. A later analysis associated some 18,000 TCR beta sequences with HLA alleles at a 0.05 false discovery rate.

V lost 5 bases to trimming and J lost 6 bases; unmatched junction nucleotides: 8. The length of the CDR3 is 16 residues. Germline-derived CDR1 and CDR2 are LNHDA and SQIVND (reference sequence). PCR amplification relied on 60 Vbeta primers (plus 13 Jbeta primers). Profiling relied on immunoSEQ multiplex PCR, and the TCRdb table lists in-frame clones only, not all of them. The sample has around 100,000 clones; 74% are singletons. Remarks on this clone: Its antigen is currently unknown.

The chain joins TRBV19 to TRBJ1-4, with TRBD1 identical over 11 bases. The sample taken for sequencing was PBMCs. The TCR originated in a middle-aged man in good health and CMV-seropositive. The CDR3 DNA sequence: TGTGCCAGTAGTCACACCGTGGGACAGGGGGATGAAAAACTGTTTTTT. Translated, it gives CASSHTVGQGDEKLFF.